This is a list of T cell receptor beta chains from one sample in a study of blood T cells in healthy people across ages. TCRdb re-analysed the 5' RACE reads in MiXCR, keeping a single row per CDR3 protein. Here the sample spans over 600,000 distinct CDR3 sequences, around 38% being singletons. Sequenced sample: blood. The receptors originated from a man at least 80 years old in good health. CDR3s include the opening cysteine and the closing phenylalanine or tryptophan. D genes are given only for firm matches. Some rows have no size entry. The others give once, few or many, or a class for an expanded clone.

d_gene,j_gene,abundance,v_gene,len,CDR3aa,CDR3nt
-,TRBJ1-1,few,TRBV2,14,CASSAEGRGTEAFF,TGTGCCAGCAGTGCTGAGGGAAGAGGAACTGAAGCTTTCTTT
-,TRBJ2-7,few,TRBV5-1,14,CATRFDGPSYEQYF,TGCGCCACACGTTTCGACGGTCCCTCCTACGAGCAGTACTTC
-,TRBJ2-7,-,TRBV27,16,CASSSHRDRRGLLQYF,TGTGCCAGCAGTTCTCACAGGGACCGGCGTGGTTTATTGCAGTACTTC
TRBD2,TRBJ2-7,-,TRBV6-1,18,CASSGPGLAGGLGYEQYF,TGTGCCAGCAGTGGACCGGGACTAGCGGGGGGACTCGGTTACGAGCAGTACTTC
TRBD2,TRBJ2-1,-,TRBV20-1,18,CSASPSPRAGVFYNEQFF,TGCAGTGCTAGTCCATCCCCACGAGCGGGAGTGTTCTACAATGAGCAGTTCTTC
-,TRBJ2-5,many,TRBV29-1,14,CSVVPNRGGETQYF,TGCAGCGTTGTACCCAATAGAGGTGGAGAGACCCAGTACTTC
TRBD2,TRBJ2-7,-,TRBV28,17,CASSLTGTSGSICEQYF,TGTGCCAGCAGCCTAACCGGGACTAGCGGGAGTATTTGCGAGCAGTACTTC
-,TRBJ2-5,-,TRBV5-5,14,CASSLVSTISEQYF,TGTGCCAGCAGCTTGGTTTCTACAATTTCCGAACAGTACTTC
-,TRBJ2-7,-,TRBV27,13,CASSFQQGYEQYF,TGTGCCAGCAGTTTCCAACAGGGCTACGAGCAGTACTTC
TRBD1,TRBJ1-2,-,TRBV27,14,CASSPTGVVRGYTF,TGTGCCAGCAGCCCAACAGGGGTCGTTCGCGGCTACACCTTC
-,TRBJ1-5,-,TRBV15,16,CATSREATNGNQPQHF,TGTGCCACCAGCAGAGAGGCGACGAACGGTAATCAGCCCCAGCATTTT
TRBD2,TRBJ2-3,-,TRBV7-2,17,CASSDLLAGIPGDTQYF,TGTGCCAGCAGCGACCTACTAGCGGGAATTCCGGGAGATACGCAGTATTTT
TRBD1,TRBJ2-1,-,TRBV28,17,CASRHGQDFDSYNEQFF,TGTGCCAGCAGGCATGGACAGGATTTTGACTCCTACAATGAGCAGTTCTTC
TRBD1,TRBJ2-5,-,TRBV5-4,13,CASSPDRGETQYF,TGTGCCAGCAGCCCCGACAGGGGAGAGACCCAGTACTTC
-,TRBJ2-1,-,TRBV6-2/TRBV6-3,12,CASRPQGNEQFF,TGTGCCAGCAGACCTCAAGGAAATGAGCAGTTCTTC
TRBD2,TRBJ2-1,-,TRBV11-2,15,CASSLVGGTSPLQFF,TGTGCCAGCAGCTTAGTAGGGGGGACTAGCCCTCTGCAGTTCTTC
-,TRBJ2-4,-,TRBV6-5,13,CASSDNRGGEQYF,TGTGCCAGCAGTGACAACAGGGGGGGGGAGCAGTACTTC
-,TRBJ2-6,few,TRBV4-1,18,CASSQVAGARLGANVLTF,TGCGCCAGCAGCCAAGTGGCAGGGGCGAGGCTTGGGGCCAACGTCCTGACTTTC
-,TRBJ2-1,many,TRBV7-6,12,CASSLDLYEQFF,TGTGCCAGCAGCTTGGACCTTTACGAGCAGTTCTTC
-,TRBJ2-5,-,TRBV6-2/TRBV6-3,11,CASRDWDEQYF,TGTGCCAGCAGGGACTGGGATGAGCAGTACTTC
TRBD2,TRBJ2-1,-,TRBV5-1,15,CASIPFSGSPNEQFF,TGCGCCAGCATCCCATTTAGCGGGAGCCCCAATGAGCAGTTCTTC
-,TRBJ2-3,-,TRBV21-1,16,CASSMGAGGNTDTQYF,TGTGCCAGCAGCATGGGAGCGGGGGGGAACACAGATACGCAGTATTTT
-,TRBJ2-7,-,TRBV5-1,15,CASSSGADLFYEQYF,TGCGCCAGCAGCTCCGGGGCAGATTTATTCTACGAGCAGTACTTC